The 19 T cell receptor beta chains below were found in one sample sequenced in a study of shared clonotypes between healthy human individuals. This table comes from immunoSEQ multiplex PCR, and its TCRdb copy is limited to in-frame clones, with some not included. This sample has about 2.1 million clones; roughly 93% occur once, and the top ten carry over 1.5%. CD8 cells regarded as naive lacked CD45RO, were positively chosen for CCR7, and omitted terminally differentiated effector memory CD45RA+ cells. The specimen was naive CD8+ T cells from PBMCs. The receptors stem from a young man in good health. Some clones in this sample may be carry-over from other donors' samples.

V and J are TRBV29-1 and TRBJ2-3; D is ambiguous. The CDR3 is made up of 13 amino acids. V was clipped by 0 bases and J by 6 bases, with 10 bases between them. CDR1 and CDR2 (germline): SQVTM, ANQGSEA. CDR3 amino acids: CSVEEGNRDTQYF. CDR3 in DNA: TGCAGCGTTGAAGAAGGGAATAGGGATACGCAGTATTTT.

The CDR3 protein is CASSHKTLLATNEKLFF. The CDR3 DNA is TGTGCCAGCAGCCACAAGACCCTATTAGCAACTAATGAAAAACTGTTTTTT. The V gene is TRBV7-8, the J gene TRBJ1-4; D unresolved. Trimming shortened V by 5 bases and J by 0 bases, and 16 bases separated the two germline ends. Per germline, CDR1 SGHVS and CDR2 FQNEAQ. The CDR3 spans 17 residues. Full variable domain (remainder filled in from reference TRBV7-8 and TRBJ1-4): GAGVSQSPRYKVAKRGQDVALRCDPISGHVSLFWYQQALGQGPEFLTYFQNEAQLDKSGLPSDRFFAERPEGSVSTLKIQRTQQEDSAVYLCASSHKTLLATNEKLFFGSGTQLSVL.

V is TRBV4-1 and J is TRBJ2-3; 8 bases match TRBD2. The ends lost 2 bases at V and 6 bases at J; junction bases unmatched: 10. In germline, CDR1 is MGHRA, CDR2 YSYEKL. This CDR3 is built from 16 residues. DNA of the CDR3: TGCGCCAGCAGCCAAACCCCTCCGGGACTAGGGGATACGCAGTATTTT. Translation gives CASSQTPPGLGDTQYF.

The gene calls are TRBV27 and TRBJ2-7; D is perhaps TRBD1 (5 bases). V was pared by 3 bases and J by 5 bases, with 14 bases between. Germline V gene lookup returns CDR1 MNHEY and CDR2 SMNVEV (reference sequence). The CDR3 length is 14 residues. DNA of the CDR3: TGTGCCAGCAGTTTTTGGCAGGGTAAACACGAGCAGTACTTC. Translating gives CASSFWQGKHEQYF.

The sample holds one count of this clone. This CDR3 is also generated by other DNA sequences in the sample. The chain is built from TRBV28 and TRBJ2-7, with D perhaps TRBD1 (6 bases). The CDR3 contains 14 residues. V was shortened by 6 bases and J by 0 bases, with 12 bases between the two germline ends. Germline lookup yields CDR1 MDHEN and CDR2 SYDVKM. The CDR3 here is CASSHRDTSYEQYF. CDR3 in DNA: TGTGCCAGCAGCCACCGGGACACCTCCTACGAGCAGTACTTC.

The chain carries TRBV2 and TRBJ2-7, with 8 bases aligning to TRBD1. This CDR3 spans 15 amino acids. J gave up 3 bases and V 6 bases, and 10 bases lay outside the gene matches. The germline V gene has CDR1 SNHLY and CDR2 FYNNEI. CDR3 DNA: TGTGCCAGCAGAACCGGACAGGGATCCATCTACGAGCAGTACTTC. It yields the protein CASRTGQGSIYEQYF.

The V call is TRBV6-1, the J call TRBJ2-7; a weak D match, TRBD2 (6 bases). The CDR3 sequence is 15 residues long. V dropped 2 bases and J dropped 1 base, with 12 bases sitting between them. In germline, CDR1 is MNHNS, CDR2 SASEGT. The CDR3 bases are TGTGCCAGCAGTGAATTGGGGAGGCGATCCTACGAGCAGTACTTC. It is translated as CASSELGRRSYEQYF.

As to this clone: The sample has other DNA sequences that encode this CDR3 too. The chain links TRBV9 to TRBJ2-2; D is unclear. Germline CDR1 is SGDLS and CDR2 is YYNGEE. CDR3 length: 12 residues. The V end lost 5 bases, the J end lost 5 bases, and 7 bases lay between the germline ends. This chain's CDR3 is CASSATTGELFF. CDR3 sequence (DNA): TGTGCCAGCAGTGCGACTACCGGGGAGCTGTTTTTT.

This chain joins TRBV7-3 and TRBJ2-3; the match to TRBD2 covers 7 bases. Germline CDR1 and CDR2: SGHTA and FQGTGA. The ends lost 4 bases at V and 0 bases at J; junction bases unmatched: 4. The CDR3 is made up of 15 amino acids. This CDR3 is CASSSSGGSTDTQYF. The CDR3 coding sequence is TGTGCCAGCAGCTCTTCGGGAGGTAGCACAGATACGCAGTATTTT.

The chain is built from TRBV27 and TRBJ2-1; D gene ambiguous. CDR3 length equals 13 residues. The V gene lost 3 bases and the J gene lost 15 bases, with 18 bases spanning the gap. Germline values: CDR1 MNHEY, CDR2 SMNVEV (reference sequence). CDR3 nucleotide sequence: TGTGCCAGCAGTTTCATCGATTCGAGCGTTCTGTTCTTC. It translates to CASSFIDSSVLFF.

V and J are TRBV6-6 and TRBJ2-1, with D tentatively TRBD1 (6 bases). CDR1 and CDR2 (germline): MNHNY, SVGAGI (reference sequence). Between the trimmed V and J ends, which lost 4 bases and 0 bases, there was a span of 10 bases. This CDR3 has 15 residues. DNA of the CDR3: TGTGCCAGCAGTTTCGGACAGAGCTCCTACAATGAGCAGTTCTTC. Protein: CASSFGQSSYNEQFF.

The chain recombines TRBV7-6 with TRBJ2-1; 7 bases fit TRBD2. Unmatched junction bases numbered 4, after V lost 2 bases and J lost 0 bases. Germline CDR1 is SGHVS and CDR2 is FNYEAQ. This CDR3 comprises 16 residues. CDR3 sequence: CASSLIGGSSYNEQFF. CDR3 nucleotide sequence: TGTGCCAGCAGCTTAATTGGCGGGAGCTCCTACAATGAGCAGTTCTTC.

In its sample, this clone was seen a few times. The chain is built from TRBV7-9 and TRBJ2-5; no reliable D call. Germline values: CDR1 SEHNR, CDR2 FQNEAQ (reference sequence). V shed 3 bases and J shed 3 bases, with 14 bases lying between them. The CDR3 spans 15 residues. As DNA, the CDR3 is TGTGCCAGCAGCTTCTTCGACCAACCGAAAGAGACCCAGTACTTC. Amino acids: CASSFFDQPKETQYF.

The V gene is TRBV10-1, the J gene TRBJ2-2, with D tentatively TRBD1 or TRBD2 (7 bases each). V lost 6 bases and J 9 bases, leaving 23 bases between the germline ends. Germline CDR1 reads WNHNN; CDR2 reads SYGVQD (reference sequence). The CDR3 covers 16 residues. This CDR3 is CASRKLTGRGRRELFF. The CDR3 DNA follows: TGCGCCAGCAGAAAACTTACTGGGAGGGGGCGGAGGGAGCTGTTTTTT.

This clone was counted only a few times. The V and J genes are TRBV5-1 and TRBJ2-5; 7 positions agree with TRBD1. After removal of 3 bases from V and 2 bases from J, the junction contained 4 bases not matched to a gene. This CDR3 is built from 14 residues. Looked up from germline, CDR1 is SGHRS and CDR2 is YFSETQ. The CDR3 nucleotides are TGCGCCAGCAGCTCCCCGGGACAGCAAGAGACCCAGTACTTC. Protein: CASSSPGQQETQYF.

The rearrangement uses TRBV9 and TRBJ2-1; unclear D gene. The CDR3 is 14 residues long. The germline CDR1 and CDR2 sequences are SGDLS and YYNGEE. V was clipped by 0 bases and J by 8 bases, with 12 bases between them. CDR3 bases: TGTGCCAGCAGCGTAGGAGTGAGCTGGGATGAGCAGTTCTTC. Translation gives CASSVGVSWDEQFF.

The chain employs TRBV27 and TRBJ2-7, with 9 bases fitting TRBD2. V shed 5 bases and J 4 bases; nucleotides not matched to a gene: 12. The CDR3 totals 16 residues. Germline CDR1 and CDR2: MNHEY and SMNVEV (reference sequence). In nucleotides, the CDR3 is TGTGCCAGCAGTCCTGTGAAGGTAGCGGGAGTTTACGAGCAGTACTTC. This codes for CASSPVKVAGVYEQYF.

On this clone: The sample contains more than one DNA sequence encoding this CDR3. The rearrangement uses TRBV7-9 and TRBJ2-7; D is unclear. Germline values: CDR1 SEHNR, CDR2 FQNEAQ (reference sequence). This CDR3 has 11 residues. The V end was cut by 5 bases, the J end by 4 bases, with 6 bases between. The DNA of the CDR3 is TGTGCCAGCAGCCCTGGTTACGAGCAGTACTTC. Residues: CASSPGYEQYF. Combining the CDR3 with reference TRBV7-9 and TRBJ2-7 gives the whole variable domain DTGVSQNPRHKITKRGQNVTFRCDPISEHNRLYWYRQTLGQGPEFLTYFQNEAQLEKSRLLSDRFSAERPKGSFSTLEIQRTEQGDSAMYLCASSPGYEQYFGPGTRLTVT.

The chain recombines TRBV5-1 with TRBJ2-1, with 8 bases fitting TRBD2. Per germline, CDR1 SGHRS and CDR2 YFSETQ. Trimming removed 1 base from V and 8 bases from J; junction bases left unmatched: 8. The CDR3 totals 15 residues. CDR3 sequence (DNA): TGCGCCAGCAGCTTGCGACGGGAGGGCCCACATGAGCAGTTCTTC. Translated, it gives CASSLRREGPHEQFF.